This T cell receptor (beta chain) was identified during a study of early T cells in non-severe SARS-CoV-2 infection. Each cDNA molecule carried a unique molecular identifier. TCRdb re-called the 5' RACE reads through MiXCR, storing one row per CDR3 protein. This sample carries some 32,000 distinct CDR3 sequences, 5.7% of them seen once, and the ten largest clones take approximately 6.6%. Study-wide results and caveats: Sequences matched to VDJdb favored anti-spike CD8 responses, while private and CD4 specificities were missed.

Ten or more counts support this clonotype. Antigen: not known. This CDR3 is built from 14 residues. Germline CDR1 is MNHEY and CDR2 is SVGAGI. Trimming pared 2 bases from V and 7 bases from J, leaving 11 bases between. The TCR sequence derives from an adult who was a healthcare worker with PCR-confirmed SARS-CoV-2 infection or an uninfected control (not recorded which). Sequencing was performed on whole blood. The J gene is TRBJ2-2, the V gene TRBV6-5, with D uncertain. The CDR3 loop reads CASSYRLGNGELFF. The DNA of the CDR3 is TGTGCCAGCAGTTACCGCTTGGGGAACGGGGAGCTGTTTTTT.